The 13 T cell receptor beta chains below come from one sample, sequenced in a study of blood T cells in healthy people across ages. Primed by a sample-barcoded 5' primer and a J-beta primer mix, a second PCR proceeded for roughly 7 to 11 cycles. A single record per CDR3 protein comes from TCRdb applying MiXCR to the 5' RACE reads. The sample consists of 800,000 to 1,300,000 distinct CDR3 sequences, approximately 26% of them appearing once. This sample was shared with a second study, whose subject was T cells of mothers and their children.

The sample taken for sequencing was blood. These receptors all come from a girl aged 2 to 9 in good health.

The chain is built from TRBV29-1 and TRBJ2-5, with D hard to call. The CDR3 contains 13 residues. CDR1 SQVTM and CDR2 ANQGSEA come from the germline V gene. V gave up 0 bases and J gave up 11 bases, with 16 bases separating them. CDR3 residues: CSVEDTGPFEQYF. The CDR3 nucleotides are TGCAGCGTTGAAGATACGGGCCCCTTTGAGCAGTACTTC. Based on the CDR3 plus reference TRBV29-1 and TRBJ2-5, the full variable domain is SAVISQKPSRDICQRGTSLTIQCQVDSQVTMMFWYRQQPGQSLTLIATANQGSEATYESGFVIDKFPISRPNLTFSTLTVSNMSPEDSSIYLCSVEDTGPFEQYFGPGTRLLVL.

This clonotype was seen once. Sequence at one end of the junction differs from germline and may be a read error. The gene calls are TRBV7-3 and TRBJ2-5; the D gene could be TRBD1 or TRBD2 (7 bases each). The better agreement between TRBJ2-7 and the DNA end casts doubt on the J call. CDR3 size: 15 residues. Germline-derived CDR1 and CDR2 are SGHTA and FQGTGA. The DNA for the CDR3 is TGTGCCTGCAGCCAGGGGGGGGGTAGAACCTACGAGCAGTACTTC. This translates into CACSQGGGRTYEQYF.

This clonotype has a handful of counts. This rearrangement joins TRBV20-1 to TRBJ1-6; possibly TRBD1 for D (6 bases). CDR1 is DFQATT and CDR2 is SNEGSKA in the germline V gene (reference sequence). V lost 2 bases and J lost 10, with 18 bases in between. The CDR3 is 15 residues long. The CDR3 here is CSARPGGRGGSPLHF. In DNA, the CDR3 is TGCAGTGCTAGACCCGGGGGGAGGGGGGGATCACCCCTCCACTTT.

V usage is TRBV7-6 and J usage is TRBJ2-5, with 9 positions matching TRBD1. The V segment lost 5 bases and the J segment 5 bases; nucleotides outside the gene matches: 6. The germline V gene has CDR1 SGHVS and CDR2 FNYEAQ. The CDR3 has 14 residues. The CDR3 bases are TGTGCCAGCAGCGCACAGGGGGCGGAGGAGACCCAGTACTTC. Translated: CASSAQGAEETQYF.

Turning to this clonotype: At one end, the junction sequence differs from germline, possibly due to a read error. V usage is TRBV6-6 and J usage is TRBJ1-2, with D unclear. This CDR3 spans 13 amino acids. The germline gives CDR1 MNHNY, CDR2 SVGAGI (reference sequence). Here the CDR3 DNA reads TGTGCCGGCAGTGGATACCCGAATAATGGCTACACCTTC. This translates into CAGSGYPNNGYTF.

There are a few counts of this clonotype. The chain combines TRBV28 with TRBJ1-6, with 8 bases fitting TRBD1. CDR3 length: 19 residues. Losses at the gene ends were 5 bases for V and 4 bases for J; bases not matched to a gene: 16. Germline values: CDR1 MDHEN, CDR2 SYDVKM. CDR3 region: CASSPPRQGPETYNSPLHF. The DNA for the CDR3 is TGTGCCAGCAGTCCCCCTCGACAGGGGCCTGAAACTTATAATTCACCCCTCCACTTT.

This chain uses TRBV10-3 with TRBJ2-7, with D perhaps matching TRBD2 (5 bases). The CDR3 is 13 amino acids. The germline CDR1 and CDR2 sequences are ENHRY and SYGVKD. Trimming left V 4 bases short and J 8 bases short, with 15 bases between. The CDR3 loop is CAISVSLEDKQYF. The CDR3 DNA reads TGTGCCATCAGTGTATCGTTGGAGGATAAGCAGTACTTC.

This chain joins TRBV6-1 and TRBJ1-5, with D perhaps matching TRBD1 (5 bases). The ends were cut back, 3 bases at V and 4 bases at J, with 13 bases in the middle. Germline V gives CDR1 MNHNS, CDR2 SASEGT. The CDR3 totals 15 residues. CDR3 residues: CASSEPGRGNQPQHF. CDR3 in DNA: TGTGCCAGCAGTGAGCCAGGGAGGGGAAATCAGCCCCAGCATTTT.

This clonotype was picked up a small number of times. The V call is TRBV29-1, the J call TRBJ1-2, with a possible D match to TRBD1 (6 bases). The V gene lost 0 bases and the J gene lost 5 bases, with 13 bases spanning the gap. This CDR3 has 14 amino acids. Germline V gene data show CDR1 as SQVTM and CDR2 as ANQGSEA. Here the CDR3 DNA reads TGCAGCGTTGAAGACTCGACAGGAGATTATGGCTACACCTTC. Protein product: CSVEDSTGDYGYTF.

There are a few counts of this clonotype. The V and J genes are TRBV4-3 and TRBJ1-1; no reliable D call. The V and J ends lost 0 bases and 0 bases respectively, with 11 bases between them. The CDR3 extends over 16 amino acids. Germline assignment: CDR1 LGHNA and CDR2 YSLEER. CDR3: CASSQDLGFLNTEAFF. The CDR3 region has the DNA TGCGCCAGCAGCCAAGATCTAGGATTCTTGAACACTGAAGCTTTCTTT.

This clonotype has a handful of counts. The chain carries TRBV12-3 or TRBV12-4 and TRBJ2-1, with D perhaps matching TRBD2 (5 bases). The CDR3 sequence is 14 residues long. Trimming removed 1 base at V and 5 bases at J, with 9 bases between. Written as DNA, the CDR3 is TGTGCCAGCAGTTTAGGCGGGCCACACAATGAGCAGTTCTTC. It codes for CASSLGGPHNEQFF.

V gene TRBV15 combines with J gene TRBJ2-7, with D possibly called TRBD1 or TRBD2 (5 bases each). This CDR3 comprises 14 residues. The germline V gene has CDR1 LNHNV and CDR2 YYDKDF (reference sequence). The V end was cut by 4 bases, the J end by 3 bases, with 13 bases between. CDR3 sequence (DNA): TGTGCCACCAGCAACAGAGGGACCCACTACGAGCAGTACTTC. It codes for CATSNRGTHYEQYF.

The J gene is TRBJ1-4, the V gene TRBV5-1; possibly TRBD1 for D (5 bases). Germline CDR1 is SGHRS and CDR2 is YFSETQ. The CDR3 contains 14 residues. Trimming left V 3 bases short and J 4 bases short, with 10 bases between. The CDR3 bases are TGCGCCAGCAGCTCTCGGACATATAATGAAAAACTGTTTTTT. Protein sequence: CASSSRTYNEKLFF.